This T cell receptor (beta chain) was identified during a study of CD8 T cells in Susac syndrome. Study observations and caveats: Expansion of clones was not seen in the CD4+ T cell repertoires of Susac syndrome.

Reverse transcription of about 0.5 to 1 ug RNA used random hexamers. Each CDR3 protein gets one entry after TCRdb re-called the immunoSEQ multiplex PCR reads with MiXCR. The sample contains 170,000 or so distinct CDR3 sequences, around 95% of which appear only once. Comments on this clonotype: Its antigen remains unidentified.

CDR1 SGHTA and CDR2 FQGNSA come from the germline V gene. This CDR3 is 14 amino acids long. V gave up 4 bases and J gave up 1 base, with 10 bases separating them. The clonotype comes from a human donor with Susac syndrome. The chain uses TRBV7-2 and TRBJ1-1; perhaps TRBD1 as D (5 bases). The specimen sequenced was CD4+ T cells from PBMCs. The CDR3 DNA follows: TGTGCCAGCAGCTCGGGACTTAGGAACACTGAAGCTTTCTTT. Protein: CASSSGLRNTEAFF.